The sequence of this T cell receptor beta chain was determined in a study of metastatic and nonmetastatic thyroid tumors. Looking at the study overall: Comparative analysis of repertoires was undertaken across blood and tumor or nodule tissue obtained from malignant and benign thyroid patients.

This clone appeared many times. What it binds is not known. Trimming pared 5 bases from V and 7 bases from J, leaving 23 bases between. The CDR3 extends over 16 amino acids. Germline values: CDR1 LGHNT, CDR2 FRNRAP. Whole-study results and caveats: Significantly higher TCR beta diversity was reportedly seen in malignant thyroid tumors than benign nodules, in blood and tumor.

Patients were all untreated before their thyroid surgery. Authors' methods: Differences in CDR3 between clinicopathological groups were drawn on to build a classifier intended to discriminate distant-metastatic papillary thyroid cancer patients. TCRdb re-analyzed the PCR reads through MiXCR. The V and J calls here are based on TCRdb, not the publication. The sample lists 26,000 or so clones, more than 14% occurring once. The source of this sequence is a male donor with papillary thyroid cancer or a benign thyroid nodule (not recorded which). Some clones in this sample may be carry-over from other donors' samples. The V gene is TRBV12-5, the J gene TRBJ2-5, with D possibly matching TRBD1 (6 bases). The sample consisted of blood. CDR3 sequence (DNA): TGTGCTAGTGGTCTCCGAGCCGGGACACCTGCGGGGACCCAGTACTTC. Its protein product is CASGLRAGTPAGTQYF.